This TCR beta chain derives from a study of T cell responses to AZD1222 COVID-19 vaccine. Findings and caveats of the study: CD4 TCRs covered the whole spike, strongest at regions 160-218 and 743-854. Spike-specific TCR breadth and depth were elevated following two AZD1222 doses.

There are 16 residues in the CDR3. CDR1 and CDR2 from the germline V gene are SGHKS and YYEKEE (reference sequence). The V gene end was trimmed by 2 bases and the J gene end by 3 bases; junction bases not matched to a gene: 11. About this clone: The antigen is undetermined.

Profiling relied on immunoSEQ multiplex PCR, and the TCRdb table lists in-frame clones only, not all of them. The top ten clones hold 9.5% to 13% of a sample with 89,000 or so clones, 85% to 95% of them seen once. This receptor was obtained from an adult who received the AZD1222 COVID-19 vaccine. This specimen consisted of peripheral blood, obtained 28 days after the second AZD1222 dose. This chain links TRBV5-5 with TRBJ2-7; TRBD1 agrees at 7 bases. The CDR3, as DNA: TGTGCCAGCAGCTTAGGTCCGGGACAGATTTACTACGAGCAGTACTTC. It is translated as CASSLGPGQIYYEQYF.